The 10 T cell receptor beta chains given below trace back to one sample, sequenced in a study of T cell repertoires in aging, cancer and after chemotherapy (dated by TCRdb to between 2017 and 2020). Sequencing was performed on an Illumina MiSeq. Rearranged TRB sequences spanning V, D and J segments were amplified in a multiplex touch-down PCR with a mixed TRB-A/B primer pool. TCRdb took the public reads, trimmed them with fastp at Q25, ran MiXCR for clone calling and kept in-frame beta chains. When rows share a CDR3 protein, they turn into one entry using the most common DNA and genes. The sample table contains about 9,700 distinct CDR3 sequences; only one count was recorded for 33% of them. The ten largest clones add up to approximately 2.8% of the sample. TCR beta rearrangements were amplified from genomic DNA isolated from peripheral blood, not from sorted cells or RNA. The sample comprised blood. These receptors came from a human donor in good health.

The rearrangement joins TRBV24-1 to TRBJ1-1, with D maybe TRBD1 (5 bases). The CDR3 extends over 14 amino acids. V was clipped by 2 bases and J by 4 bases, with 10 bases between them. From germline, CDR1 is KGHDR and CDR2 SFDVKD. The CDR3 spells CATSDSAGRTEAFF. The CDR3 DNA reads TGTGCCACCAGTGATTCGGCGGGACGCACTGAAGCTTTCTTT.

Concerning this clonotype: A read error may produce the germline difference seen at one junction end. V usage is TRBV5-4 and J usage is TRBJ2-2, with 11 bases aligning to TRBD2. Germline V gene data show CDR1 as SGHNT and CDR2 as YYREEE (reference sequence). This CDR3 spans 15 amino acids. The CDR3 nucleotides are TGTGCCAGCAGCCTGACTAGCGGGAACTCCGGGGAGCTGTTTTTT. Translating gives CASSLTSGNSGELFF.

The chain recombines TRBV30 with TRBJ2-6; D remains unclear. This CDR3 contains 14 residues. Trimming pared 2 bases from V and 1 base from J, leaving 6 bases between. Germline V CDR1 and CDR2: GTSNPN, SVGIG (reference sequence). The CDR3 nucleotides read TGTGCCTGGAGTCCCAGTTCTGGGGCCAACGTCCTGACTTTC. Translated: CAWSPSSGANVLTF.

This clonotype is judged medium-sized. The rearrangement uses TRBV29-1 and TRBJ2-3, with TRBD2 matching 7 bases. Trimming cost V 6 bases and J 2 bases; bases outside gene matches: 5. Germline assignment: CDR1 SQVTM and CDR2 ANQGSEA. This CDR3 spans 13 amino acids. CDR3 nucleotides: TGCAGCGTCCAGCGGGGCTTCACAGATACGCAGTATTTT. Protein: CSVQRGFTDTQYF.

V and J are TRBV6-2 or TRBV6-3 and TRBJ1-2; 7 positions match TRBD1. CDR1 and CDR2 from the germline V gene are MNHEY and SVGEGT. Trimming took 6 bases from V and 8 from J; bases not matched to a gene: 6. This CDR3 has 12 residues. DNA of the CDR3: TGTGCCAGCAGCACAGGGGCGAGCGGCTACACCTTC. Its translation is CASSTGASGYTF.

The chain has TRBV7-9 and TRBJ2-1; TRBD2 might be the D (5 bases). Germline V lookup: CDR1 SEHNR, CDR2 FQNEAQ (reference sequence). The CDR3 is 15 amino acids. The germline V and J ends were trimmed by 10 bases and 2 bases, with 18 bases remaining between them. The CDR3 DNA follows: TGTGCCATCTTGAGGGTGGAACTAGCCTACAATGAGCAGTTCTTC. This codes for CAILRVELAYNEQFF. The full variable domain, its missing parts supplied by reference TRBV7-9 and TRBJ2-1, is DTGVSQNPRHKITKRGQNVTFRCDPISEHNRLYWYRQTLGQGPEFLTYFQNEAQLEKSRLLSDRFSAERPKGSFSTLEIQRTEQGDSAMYLCAILRVELAYNEQFFGPGTRLTVL.

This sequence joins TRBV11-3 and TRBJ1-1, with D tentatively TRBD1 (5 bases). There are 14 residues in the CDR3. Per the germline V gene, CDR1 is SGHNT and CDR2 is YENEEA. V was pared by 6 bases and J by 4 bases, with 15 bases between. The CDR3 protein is CASSRPGVGTEAFF. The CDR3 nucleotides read TGTGCCAGCAGTCGTCCGGGGGTGGGCACTGAAGCTTTCTTT.

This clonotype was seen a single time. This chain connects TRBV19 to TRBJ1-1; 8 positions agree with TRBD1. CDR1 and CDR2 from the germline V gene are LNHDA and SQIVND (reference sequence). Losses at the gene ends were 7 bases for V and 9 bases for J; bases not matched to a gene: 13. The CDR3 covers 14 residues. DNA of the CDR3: TGTGCCAGTACCCTAACAGGGGGAGGGACTAAAGCTTTCTTT. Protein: CASTLTGGGTKAFF.

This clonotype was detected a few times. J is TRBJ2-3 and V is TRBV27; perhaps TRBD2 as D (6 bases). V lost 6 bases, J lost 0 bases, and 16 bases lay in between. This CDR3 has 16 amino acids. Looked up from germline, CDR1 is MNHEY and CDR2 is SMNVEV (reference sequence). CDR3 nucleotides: TGTGCCAGCAGCACCCCAAGCGGGCCTAGCACAGATACGCAGTATTTT. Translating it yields CASSTPSGPSTDTQYF.

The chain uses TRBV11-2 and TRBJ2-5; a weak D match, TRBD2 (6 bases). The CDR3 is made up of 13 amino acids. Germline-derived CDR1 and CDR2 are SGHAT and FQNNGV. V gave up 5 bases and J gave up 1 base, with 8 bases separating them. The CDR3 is CASSVGSQETQYF. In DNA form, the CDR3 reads TGTGCCAGCAGCGTCGGGAGCCAAGAGACCCAGTACTTC.